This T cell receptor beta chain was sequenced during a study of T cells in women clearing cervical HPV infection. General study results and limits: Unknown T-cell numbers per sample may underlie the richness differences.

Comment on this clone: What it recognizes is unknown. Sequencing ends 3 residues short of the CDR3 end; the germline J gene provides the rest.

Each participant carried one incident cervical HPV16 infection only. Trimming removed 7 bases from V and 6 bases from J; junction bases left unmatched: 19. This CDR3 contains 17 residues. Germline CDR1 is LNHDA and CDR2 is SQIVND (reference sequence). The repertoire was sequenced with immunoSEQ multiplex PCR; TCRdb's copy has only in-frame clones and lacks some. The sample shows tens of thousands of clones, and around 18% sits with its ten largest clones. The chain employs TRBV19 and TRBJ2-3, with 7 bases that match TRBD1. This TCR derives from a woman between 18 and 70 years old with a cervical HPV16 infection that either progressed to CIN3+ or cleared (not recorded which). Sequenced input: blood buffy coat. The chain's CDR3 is CASTRQGSQIRPDTQYF. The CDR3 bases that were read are TGTGCCAGTACCAGACAGGGATCACAGATACGTCCCGATACG.